These 26 T cell receptor beta chains came from one sample sequenced in a study of early T cells in non-severe SARS-CoV-2 infection (dated by TCRdb to the early 2020s). The library relied on 5' RACE. TCRdb names NextSeq 500 as the instrument used. TCRdb reprocessing: public reads trimmed at Q25 with fastp, clones called with MiXCR, in-frame beta chains kept. One record per CDR3 amino acid sequence lists the most common genes and DNA. Counted in this sample were over 85,000 distinct CDR3 sequences; around 12% of them appeared once. The top ten hold around 3.7% of the sample. The sequencing here drew on whole blood, taken at baseline. The receptors were sampled from an adult who was a healthcare worker with PCR-confirmed SARS-CoV-2 infection or an uninfected control (not recorded which).

The chain combines TRBV5-4 with TRBJ2-1, with 8 bases that match TRBD1. V lost 7 bases to trimming and J lost 7 bases; unmatched junction nucleotides: 13. Germline loops: CDR1 SGHNT, CDR2 YYREEE (reference sequence). This CDR3 comprises 15 residues. CDR3 protein: CASGAYQGARNEQFF. The CDR3 nucleotides are TGTGCCAGCGGAGCCTATCAGGGGGCGAGGAATGAGCAGTTCTTC.

Ten or more counts support this clonotype. The rearrangement uses TRBV7-2 and TRBJ2-3; D gene ambiguous. Deletions cut 0 bases from V and 3 bases from J, with 7 bases between. Germline-derived CDR1 and CDR2 are SGHTA and FQGNSA. The CDR3 contains 14 residues. CDR3: CASSLAGLTDTQYF. In DNA form, the CDR3 reads TGTGCCAGCAGCTTAGCTGGGTTGACAGATACGCAGTATTTT.

The chain recombines TRBV11-2 with TRBJ2-3, with TRBD2 matching 15 bases. CDR1 SGHAT and CDR2 FQNNGV come from the germline V gene. The V and J ends lost 5 bases and 1 base, in that order; junction bases with no gene match: 4. The CDR3 extends over 17 amino acids. The CDR3 protein is CASSRGLAGGGTDTQYF. The CDR3 DNA reads as TGTGCCAGCAGCCGCGGACTAGCGGGGGGGGGCACAGATACGCAGTATTTT.

The chain combines TRBV5-5 with TRBJ1-1; D is ambiguous. Trimming cost V 5 bases and J 3 bases, with 14 bases left between them. The CDR3 runs 14 residues. Per germline, CDR1 SGHKS and CDR2 YYEKEE (reference sequence). The CDR3 region is CASRPDGAYTEAFF. In DNA, the CDR3 is TGTGCCAGCAGACCCGACGGAGCCTACACTGAAGCTTTCTTT.

This clonotype was seen more than once but under ten times. CDR3 sequence: CASSSQGTKNIQYF. CDR3 DNA sequence: TGTGCCAGCAGCTCACAGGGGACCAAAAACATTCAGTACTTC. The chain joins TRBV11-2 to TRBJ2-4, with 7 bases that match TRBD1. Looked up from germline, CDR1 is SGHAT and CDR2 is FQNNGV. J was trimmed by 2 bases and V by 4 bases; bases with no gene match: 2. CDR3 length equals 14 residues.

This clonotype was found many times. The CDR3 nucleotides are TGCGCCAGCAGCCAACTGGACAGCAGGAACACTGAAGCTTTCTTT. As protein: CASSQLDSRNTEAFF. The chain combines TRBV5-1 with TRBJ1-1; TRBD1 is a possible D gene (6 bases). Germline V CDR1 and CDR2: SGHRS, YFSETQ. V was clipped by 4 bases and J by 1 base, with 14 bases between them. This CDR3 spans 15 amino acids.

This clonotype was picked up many times. The rearrangement joins TRBV20-1 to TRBJ2-7; 7 bases agree with TRBD2. The V gene end was trimmed by 3 bases and the J gene end by 3 bases; junction bases not matched to a gene: 5. Germline V CDR1 and CDR2: DFQATT, SNEGSKA (reference sequence). The CDR3 totals 13 residues. The CDR3 loop reads CSASGGRSYEQYF. As DNA, the CDR3 is TGCAGTGCTAGCGGGGGGAGAAGCTACGAGCAGTACTTC.

This clonotype was detected only a few times. This chain uses TRBV4-1 with TRBJ2-7; D uncertain. CDR1 MGHRA and CDR2 YSYEKL come from the germline V gene. Trimming took off 0 bases at V and 0 bases at J, with 9 bases between the two ends. The length of the CDR3 is 15 residues. The CDR3 loop reads CASSQEAGRSYEQYF. The CDR3, as DNA: TGCGCCAGCAGCCAAGAGGCAGGTCGCTCCTACGAGCAGTACTTC.

V is TRBV14 and J is TRBJ1-5, with unresolved D. Looked up from germline, CDR1 is SGHDN and CDR2 is FVKESK. V lost 2 bases and J 7 bases, leaving 9 bases between the germline ends. The length of the CDR3 is 13 residues. The CDR3 is CASSQTDWQPQHF. For the CDR3, the DNA is TGTGCCAGCAGCCAAACAGATTGGCAGCCCCAGCATTTT.

The V call is TRBV7-2, the J call TRBJ1-1; D may be TRBD1 (5 bases). Germline CDR1 is SGHTA and CDR2 is FQGNSA. The CDR3 contains 13 residues. The V end was cut by 1 base, the J end by 10 bases, with 13 bases between. The CDR3 here is CASSLGLGDSAFF. CDR3 sequence (DNA): TGTGCCAGCAGCTTAGGGTTAGGGGATTCAGCTTTCTTT.

The chain has TRBV5-5 and TRBJ2-5, with 12 bases fitting TRBD2. The trim removed 4 bases at V and 5 bases at J, leaving 12 bases unmatched. Germline CDR1 is SGHKS and CDR2 is YYEKEE (reference sequence). The CDR3 totals 17 residues. Here the CDR3 reads CASSTLRASGGAETQYF. The CDR3 DNA sequence: TGTGCCAGCAGCACCCTCCGGGCTAGCGGGGGGGCGGAGACCCAGTACTTC.

The chain employs TRBV29-1 and TRBJ1-2, with D perhaps matching TRBD1 (6 bases). Trimming removed 7 bases from V and 2 bases from J, with 14 bases in between. CDR1 is SQVTM and CDR2 is ANQGSEA in the germline V gene. There are 13 residues in the CDR3. CDR3 sequence reads: CSAQTGANYGYTF. For the CDR3, the DNA is TGCAGCGCCCAGACGGGGGCCAACTATGGCTACACCTTC. The whole variable domain, filled in from reference TRBV29-1 and TRBJ1-2, reads SAVISQKPSRDICQRGTSLTIQCQVDSQVTMMFWYRQQPGQSLTLIATANQGSEATYESGFVIDKFPISRPNLTFSTLTVSNMSPEDSSIYLCSAQTGANYGYTFGSGTRLTVV.

A few counts support this clonotype. The V gene is TRBV18, the J gene TRBJ2-1, with a possible D match to TRBD2 (7 bases). From germline, CDR1 is KGHSH and CDR2 LQKENI. The CDR3 has 15 amino acids. The germline V and J ends were trimmed by 6 bases and 6 bases, with 18 bases remaining between them. In DNA form, the CDR3 reads TGTGCCAGCTCCGCCGGGACAAGGGGGGGCAATGAGCAGTTCTTC. This encodes CASSAGTRGGNEQFF.

The chain has TRBV5-6 and TRBJ1-4; D uncertain. The germline V gene has CDR1 SGHDT and CDR2 YYEEEE. V lost 2 bases and J 6 bases, leaving 8 bases between the germline ends. This CDR3 region has 13 residues. CDR3 in DNA: TGTGCCAGCAGCTTTCCCGAGGATGAAAAACTGTTTTTT. This sequence encodes CASSFPEDEKLFF.

This clonotype has a handful of counts. The chain combines TRBV6-5 with TRBJ1-2; a possible D gene is TRBD1 (5 bases). The germline V and J ends were trimmed by 4 bases and 4 bases, with 16 bases remaining between them. The CDR3 loop spans 15 amino acids. Germline CDR1 is MNHEY and CDR2 is SVGAGI. The CDR3: CASSSQGRFLYGYTF. In DNA, the CDR3 is TGTGCCAGCAGTTCGCAGGGACGTTTTCTCTATGGCTACACCTTC.

This clonotype came up a few times. This chain uses TRBV7-6 with TRBJ1-6; possibly TRBD1 for D (6 bases). Trimming took off 6 bases at V and 7 bases at J, with 16 bases between the two ends. CDR1 SGHVS and CDR2 FNYEAQ come from the germline V gene. The CDR3 is 15 residues long. The CDR3 DNA reads TGTGCCAGCAGTAGCTTGCAGGGGTCGAATTCACCCCTCCACTTT. Its translation is CASSSLQGSNSPLHF.

This clonotype was counted a few times. V usage is TRBV6-6 and J usage is TRBJ1-3, with D possibly being TRBD1 (6 bases). This CDR3 contains 15 residues. V lost 2 bases and J lost 0, with 8 bases in between. Germline V lookup: CDR1 MNHNY, CDR2 SVGAGI (reference sequence). CDR3 region: CASSYGGHSGNTIYF. The CDR3 bases are TGTGCCAGCAGTTACGGGGGACACTCTGGAAACACCATATATTTT.

This chain joins TRBV12-5 and TRBJ1-1; D ambiguous. The CDR3 is 13 amino acids. Germline CDR1 and CDR2: LGHNT and FRNRAP. The ends were cut back, 4 bases at V and 1 base at J, with 7 bases in the middle. CDR3 sequence: CASGSDWNTEAFF. The CDR3 bases are TGTGCTAGTGGTTCCGACTGGAACACTGAAGCTTTCTTT.

In its sample, this clonotype was seen a few times. The gene calls are TRBV10-3 and TRBJ2-1; perhaps D is TRBD1 or TRBD2 (5 bases each). V was cut by 3 bases and J by 3 bases, with 12 bases left in between. CDR3 length: 15 amino acids. Germline lookup yields CDR1 ENHRY and CDR2 SYGVKD. The CDR3 loop reads CAISELGAVYNEQFF. The CDR3 DNA is TGTGCCATCAGTGAACTCGGGGCCGTCTACAATGAGCAGTTCTTC.

The chain employs TRBV20-1 and TRBJ1-1; D possibly corresponds to TRBD1 (5 bases). Looked up from germline, CDR1 is DFQATT and CDR2 is SNEGSKA (reference sequence). Trimming removed 3 bases at V and 1 base at J, with 9 bases between. CDR3 size: 13 residues. The CDR3 reads CSASRDWNTEAFF. The CDR3 DNA follows: TGCAGTGCTAGCCGGGACTGGAACACTGAAGCTTTCTTT.

This clonotype was picked up a small number of times. The rearrangement joins TRBV5-1 to TRBJ1-4, with a weak D call TRBD1 (5 bases). In germline, CDR1 is SGHRS, CDR2 YFSETQ. The germline V and J ends were trimmed by 0 bases and 10 bases, with 13 bases remaining between them. This CDR3 is built from 14 residues. The CDR3 DNA reads TGCGCCAGCAGCTTGGAGGGCAGGGAGGGAAAACTGTTTTTT. Its translation: CASSLEGREGKLFF.

The rearrangement uses TRBV28 and TRBJ1-1; the match to TRBD1 covers 7 bases. Germline CDR1 reads MDHEN; CDR2 reads SYDVKM. This CDR3 is built from 11 residues. Losses at the gene ends were 7 bases for V and 10 bases for J; bases not matched to a gene: 6. The CDR3 sequence is CASTFQGGAFF. For the CDR3, the DNA is TGTGCCAGCACTTTCCAGGGGGGAGCTTTCTTT.

This clonotype turned up a few times. The rearrangement links TRBV20-1 to TRBJ1-4, with D perhaps TRBD1 (5 bases). CDR1 is DFQATT and CDR2 is SNEGSKA in the germline V gene (reference sequence). Trimming removed 2 bases at V and 7 bases at J, with 14 bases between. The CDR3 consists of 14 residues. For the CDR3, the DNA is TGCAGTGCTAGACCGGGAGACAGCGTTGAAAAACTGTTTTTT. This codes for CSARPGDSVEKLFF.

This clonotype was observed many times. V usage is TRBV7-9 and J usage is TRBJ2-7; TRBD1 matches at 12 bases. The CDR3 extends over 18 amino acids. Germline V lookup: CDR1 SEHNR, CDR2 FQNEAQ (reference sequence). Trimming removed 4 bases from V and 0 bases from J; junction bases left unmatched: 10. In DNA form, the CDR3 reads TGTGCCAGCAGCTCCTCCGGAGAGGGACAGGGGGCCTCCTACGAGCAGTACTTC. Translated: CASSSSGEGQGASYEQYF. Looking up the rest from reference TRBV7-9 and TRBJ2-7 gives the full variable domain: DTGVSQNPRHKITKRGQNVTFRCDPISEHNRLYWYRQTLGQGPEFLTYFQNEAQLEKSRLLSDRFSAERPKGSFSTLEIQRTEQGDSAMYLCASSSSGEGQGASYEQYFGPGTRLTVT.

The J gene is TRBJ2-3, the V gene TRBV20-1, with D perhaps TRBD2 (5 bases). Germline V CDR1 and CDR2: DFQATT, SNEGSKA (reference sequence). The CDR3 spans 12 residues. The V end lost 2 bases, the J end lost 6 bases, and 9 bases lay between the germline ends. The CDR3 region is CSARTGGDTQYF. For the CDR3, the DNA is TGCAGTGCTAGAACTGGCGGGGATACGCAGTATTTT.

This clonotype was picked up many times. The chain uses TRBV3-1 and TRBJ1-2; 7 bases align to TRBD1. Germline V gene sequence: CDR1 LGHDT, CDR2 YNNKEL (reference sequence). The CDR3 is 15 residues long. V lost 7 bases and J lost 4; bases outside the gene matches: 12. The chain's CDR3 is CASTPGTDNLYGYTF. DNA for the CDR3: TGTGCCAGCACCCCTGGGACAGATAACCTCTATGGCTACACCTTC.